What follows are 27 T cell receptor beta chains derived from one specimen sequenced in a study of regulatory T cells in long-lasting Graves disease. With iRepertoire HTBI primers and Arm-PCR of CDR3 regions, TCR beta libraries were built. TCRdb used MiXCR to reprocess the multiplex PCR reads, holding one entry per CDR3 protein. The repertoire holds a few hundred thousand distinct CDR3 sequences, about 10% seen once, with approximately 17% in the top ten. Time point of the sample: newly diagnosed GD, antithyroid drugs for less than 3 months. PBMCs were the source of the RNA used for TCR sequencing. The sample also formed part of further work on T cells in Graves' hyperthyroidism and ophthalmopathy.

Sequences were derived from peripheral blood mononuclear cells (PBMCs), sampled at new diagnosis, from a patient treated with antithyroid drugs. Every receptor here comes from a young woman with Graves disease.

Many counts were recorded for this clonotype. The CDR3 DNA reads TGTGCCAGTAGTCCAAGCGGGGGGGAAAGCAATGAGCAGTTCTTC. It codes for CASSPSGGESNEQFF. The chain joins TRBV19 to TRBJ2-1, with 10 bases lining up with TRBD2. The CDR3 totals 15 residues. V shed 5 bases, J shed 6 bases, and the junction held 7 bases outside the gene matches. Germline CDR1 LNHDA, CDR2 SQIVND (reference sequence).

This clonotype was picked up a small number of times. The rearrangement joins TRBV29-1 to TRBJ2-1, with D unresolved. Trimming cost V 4 bases and J 6 bases, with 10 bases left between them. Germline CDR1 reads SQVTM; CDR2 reads ANQGSEA. This CDR3 contains 12 residues. This CDR3 is CSVGIWGNEQFF. The DNA of the CDR3 is TGCAGCGTTGGGATATGGGGCAATGAGCAGTTCTTC.

On this clonotype: This may be a read error: a much more frequent sequence differs by one nucleotide. The CDR3 is CSVDRGGETRYF. CDR3 DNA: TGCAGCGTTGACAGGGGTGGAGAGACCCGGTACTTC. This rearrangement joins TRBV29-1 to TRBJ2-5; perhaps TRBD1 as D (6 bases). Germline assignment: CDR1 SQVTM and CDR2 ANQGSEA. This CDR3 is 12 amino acids long.

This clonotype was recorded many times. The J gene is TRBJ1-5, the V gene TRBV7-8; D is perhaps TRBD1 (6 bases). The V and J ends lost 3 bases and 3 bases respectively, with 12 bases between them. Germline V lookup: CDR1 SGHVS, CDR2 FQNEAQ. This CDR3 has 15 amino acids. The CDR3 protein is CASSFFDRPNQPQHF. In DNA, the CDR3 is TGTGCCAGCAGCTTCTTCGACAGGCCCAATCAGCCCCAGCATTTT. The complete variable domain, with remaining parts taken from reference TRBV7-8 and TRBJ1-5, reads GAGVSQSPRYKVAKRGQDVALRCDPISGHVSLFWYQQALGQGPEFLTYFQNEAQLDKSGLPSDRFFAERPEGSVSTLKIQRTQQEDSAVYLCASSFFDRPNQPQHFGDGTRLSIL.

The table lists this clonotype with many counts. V and J are TRBV18 and TRBJ2-7; TRBD1 might be the D (5 bases). CDR3 length: 16 residues. Germline CDR1 and CDR2: KGHSH and LQKENI. V was cut by 5 bases and J by 3 bases, with 20 bases left in between. Here the CDR3 reads CASSEGWAGKFYEQYF. The CDR3 DNA follows: TGTGCCAGCTCAGAAGGCTGGGCAGGGAAGTTCTACGAGCAGTACTTC.

This clonotype was recorded at least ten times. The rearrangement links TRBV12-3 or TRBV12-4 to TRBJ2-3, with TRBD2 matching 7 bases. Losses at the gene ends were 6 bases for V and 0 bases for J; bases not matched to a gene: 3. The CDR3 consists of 14 residues. CDR3 amino acids: CASSASGSTDTQYF. The CDR3 DNA follows: TGTGCCAGCAGCGCTAGCGGTAGCACAGATACGCAGTATTTT.

This chain uses TRBV6-2 or TRBV6-3 with TRBJ2-4; possible D gene TRBD2, 6 bases. V lost 0 bases and J 1 base, leaving 10 bases between the germline ends. Germline V lookup: CDR1 MNHEY, CDR2 SVGEGT. The CDR3 covers 16 residues. CDR3: CASSYSTSVAKNIQYF. In DNA form, the CDR3 reads TGTGCCAGCAGTTACTCGACTAGTGTTGCCAAAAACATTCAGTACTTC.

The sample holds a few counts of this clonotype. This chain links TRBV12-3 or TRBV12-4 with TRBJ2-7, with 9 bases aligning to TRBD2. The CDR3 is made up of 13 amino acids. V was pared by 7 bases and J by 7 bases, with 8 bases of the junction left unmatched. Here the CDR3 reads CASNPSGKEEQYF. The CDR3 nucleotides are TGTGCCAGCAATCCTAGCGGGAAGGAAGAGCAGTACTTC.

This clonotype was observed at least ten times. J is TRBJ2-5 and V is TRBV12-3 or TRBV12-4, with D uncertain. Trimming shortened V by 2 bases and J by 7 bases, and 14 bases separated the two germline ends. The CDR3 is 14 amino acids. CDR3 in DNA: TGTGCCAGCAGTTTAACCCAGGCAGGTGGGACCCAGTACTTC. Translating gives CASSLTQAGGTQYF.

This clonotype was seen at least ten times. The V and J genes are TRBV4-1 and TRBJ2-1; 8 bases agree with TRBD2. The CDR3 contains 15 residues. Trimming cost V 2 bases and J 3 bases; bases outside gene matches: 3. Germline V gene sequence: CDR1 MGHRA, CDR2 YSYEKL. CDR3 DNA: TGCGCCAGCAGCCAAACGGGGGGGCTCTACAATGAGCAGTTCTTC. Amino acids: CASSQTGGLYNEQFF.

This clonotype showed up many times. This chain links TRBV6-2 or TRBV6-3 with TRBJ2-1, with D possibly matching TRBD2 (8 bases). Germline V CDR1 and CDR2: MNHEY, SVGEGT. CDR3 length: 16 amino acids. V was clipped by 2 bases and J by 7 bases, with 18 bases between them. The CDR3 DNA is TGTGCCAGCAGTTACAGAGGGACTAGGGGGCCAAATGAGCAGTTCTTC. It codes for CASSYRGTRGPNEQFF.

J is TRBJ1-1 and V is TRBV6-1; a weak D match, TRBD1 (5 bases). The length of the CDR3 is 15 residues. Germline V gene data show CDR1 as MNHNS and CDR2 as SASEGT. The V end lost 2 bases, the J end lost 7 bases, and 17 bases lay between the germline ends. The CDR3 spells CASSESLAGKVEAFF. The CDR3 bases are TGTGCCAGCAGTGAAAGCCTAGCAGGGAAAGTTGAAGCTTTCTTT.

This clonotype has a handful of counts. V and J are TRBV5-1 and TRBJ2-2, with 14 bases identical to TRBD2. CDR1 is SGHRS, CDR2 YFSETQ, per germline. There are 19 residues in the CDR3. The J segment lost 7 bases and the V segment lost 4 bases, leaving 15 bases of the junction unmatched. The CDR3 DNA follows: TGCGCCAGCAGCCCCAGGTCCAGACTAGCGGGAGGGCCGAACGGGGAGCTGTTTTTT. The encoded protein is CASSPRSRLAGGPNGELFF.

At least ten counts were recorded for this clonotype. The chain employs TRBV6-1 and TRBJ1-1; 9 bases match TRBD1. Germline values: CDR1 MNHNS, CDR2 SASEGT. The CDR3 is 14 residues long. The V segment lost 6 bases and the J segment 7 bases; nucleotides outside the gene matches: 9. This chain's CDR3 is CASRWGQGYREAFF. The DNA of the CDR3 is TGTGCCAGCAGGTGGGGACAGGGATACCGTGAAGCTTTCTTT.

V and J are TRBV29-1 and TRBJ2-1, with D tentatively TRBD1 or TRBD2 (8 bases each). The ends were cut back, 8 bases at V and 0 bases at J, with 17 bases in the middle. The CDR3 is 15 residues long. Germline CDR1 is SQVTM and CDR2 is ANQGSEA. In DNA form, the CDR3 reads TGCAGCTACAGGGGGAGCGGGGGCTCCTACAATGAGCAGTTCTTC. It translates to CSYRGSGGSYNEQFF.

This clonotype was recorded many times. The rearrangement links TRBV20-1 to TRBJ2-2; 9 bases map to TRBD2. Germline-derived CDR1 and CDR2 are DFQATT and SNEGSKA (reference sequence). The CDR3 covers 17 residues. After removal of 6 bases from V and 6 bases from J, the junction contained 17 bases not matched to a gene. The DNA for the CDR3 is TGCAGTGCCCCAGATTCTAGCGGGGACAGCGGGGCCGGGGAGCTGTTTTTT. Its protein product is CSAPDSSGDSGAGELFF.

This clonotype was seen many times. This chain connects TRBV9 to TRBJ1-1; D is perhaps TRBD1 (5 bases). The CDR3 runs 15 residues. CDR1 and CDR2 (germline): SGDLS, YYNGEE. V dropped 3 bases and J dropped 4 bases, with 16 bases sitting between them. Written as DNA, the CDR3 is TGTGCCAGCAGCGGAGGGGCAGGTCCGATCACTGAAGCTTTCTTT. Translating gives CASSGGAGPITEAFF.

A few counts support this clonotype. The V gene is TRBV25-1, the J gene TRBJ2-3; D not certain. The CDR3 length is 14 residues. Germline V gives CDR1 MGHDK, CDR2 SYGVNS. V lost 6 bases and J 6 bases, leaving 16 bases between the germline ends. CDR3 nucleotides: TGTGCCAGCAGCGATCCGGGCCTCCAGGATACGCAGTATTTT. Translation: CASSDPGLQDTQYF.

This clonotype was seen at least ten times. This chain connects TRBV7-2 to TRBJ2-3; D might be TRBD1 or TRBD2, each matching 6 bases. The CDR3 loop spans 16 amino acids. Germline assignment: CDR1 SGHTA and CDR2 FQGNSA. V dropped 1 base and J dropped 1 base, with 12 bases sitting between them. The CDR3 is CASSLVTGARTDTQYF. DNA of the CDR3: TGTGCCAGCAGCTTAGTTACGGGGGCCCGCACAGATACGCAGTATTTT.

This clonotype has a count of ten or more. The chain recombines TRBV5-1 with TRBJ2-7; 11 bases align to TRBD2. The CDR3 runs to 17 residues. Germline V CDR1 and CDR2: SGHRS, YFSETQ. V shed 4 bases, J shed 1 base, and the junction held 10 bases outside the gene matches. CDR3 loop: CASSHRLAGTPSYEQYF. As DNA, the CDR3 is TGCGCCAGCAGCCACCGACTAGCGGGGACGCCGTCCTACGAGCAGTACTTC.

This clonotype was observed many times. The V and J genes are TRBV6-2 or TRBV6-3 and TRBJ2-7; D not certain. Germline lookup yields CDR1 MNHEY and CDR2 SVGEGT. This CDR3 has 11 residues. Trimming cost V 6 bases and J 3 bases, with 6 bases left between them. The CDR3 sequence is CASRQDYEQYV. CDR3 coding DNA: TGTGCCAGCAGGCAGGACTACGAGCAGTACGTC.

This clonotype was seen repeatedly, ten times or more. The chain has TRBV11-1 and TRBJ2-2; D remains ambiguous. CDR1 is SGHAT and CDR2 is FQDESV in the germline V gene (reference sequence). The CDR3 is made up of 13 amino acids. V lost 3 bases to trimming and J lost 3 bases, with 5 bases between them. This chain's CDR3 is CASSFRYTGELFF. The DNA of the CDR3 is TGTGCCAGCAGCTTTCGATACACCGGGGAGCTGTTTTTT.

This clonotype was picked up many times. The chain combines TRBV11-1 with TRBJ2-7; 7 bases align to TRBD1. J gave up 1 base and V 5 bases, and 5 bases lay outside the gene matches. Germline CDR1 SGHAT, CDR2 FQDESV (reference sequence). This CDR3 has 14 residues. This chain's CDR3 is CASSHTGASYEQYF. In nucleotides, the CDR3 is TGTGCCAGCAGCCACACAGGGGCGTCCTACGAGCAGTACTTC. Full variable domain (missing parts from reference TRBV11-1 and TRBJ2-7): EAEVAQSPRYKITEKSQAVAFWCDPISGHATLYWYRQILGQGPELLVQFQDESVVDDSQLPKDRFSAERLKGVDSTLKIQPAELGDSAMYLCASSHTGASYEQYFGPGTRLTVT.

This clonotype was detected many times. The gene calls are TRBV7-9 and TRBJ1-1, with unresolved D. Germline V gene data show CDR1 as SEHNR and CDR2 as FQNEAQ (reference sequence). V lost 2 bases, J lost 2 bases, and 6 bases lay in between. The CDR3 spans 13 residues. The CDR3 sequence is CASSLRANTEAFF. The CDR3 region has the DNA TGTGCCAGCAGCTTACGGGCTAACACTGAAGCTTTCTTT.

This clonotype was seen a few times. This chain joins TRBV27 and TRBJ2-3; 7 bases are a match to TRBD2. Unmatched junction bases numbered 14, after V lost 6 bases and J lost 8 bases. The CDR3 totals 15 residues. Per germline, CDR1 MNHEY and CDR2 SMNVEV (reference sequence). CDR3 sequence: CASRETSVGRATQYF. The CDR3, as DNA: TGTGCCAGCAGGGAAACTAGCGTCGGAAGAGCTACGCAGTATTTT.

This clonotype has at least ten counts. The chain joins TRBV12-3 or TRBV12-4 to TRBJ1-2; D unresolved. V gave up 3 bases and J gave up 5 bases, with 10 bases separating them. The CDR3 covers 13 residues. CDR3 nucleotides: TGTGCCAGCAGTTTGTGGGAAGTATATGGCTACACCTTC. Translating it yields CASSLWEVYGYTF.

This clonotype was recorded many times. This sequence joins TRBV6-2 or TRBV6-3 and TRBJ2-1, with D unclear. Trimming removed 5 bases at V and 0 bases at J, with 17 bases between. The germline V gene encodes CDR1 MNHEY and CDR2 SVGEGT. The CDR3 is 17 amino acids. The chain's CDR3 is CASSTSLILNSYNEQFF. CDR3 DNA: TGTGCCAGCAGTACCTCCTTGATTTTAAACTCCTACAATGAGCAGTTCTTC.